These 28 T cell receptor beta chains came from one sample sequenced in a study of blood T cell repertoires in COVID-19. Sequenced by immunoSEQ multiplex PCR; TCRdb stores in-frame clones only, minus some. Among more than 200,000 clones listed, about four fifths were seen once. The sequenced sample consisted of peripheral blood. These receptors were obtained from a man aged 40-49 years with active or convalescent COVID-19.

The table lists this clone with a few counts. V is TRBV28 and J is TRBJ2-1; 8 bases are shared with TRBD1. This CDR3 comprises 17 residues. V was pared by 5 bases and J by 6 bases, with 15 bases of the junction left unmatched. The germline CDR1 and CDR2 sequences are MDHEN and SYDVKM. The CDR3 DNA reads as TGTGCCAGCAGTCCCCTCAGGGGGCGGGATGAAACCAATGAGCAGTTCTTC. Protein product: CASSPLRGRDETNEQFF.

The chain employs TRBV28 and TRBJ2-5; 7 bases are shared with TRBD2. The germline V gene encodes CDR1 MDHEN and CDR2 SYDVKM. The ends lost 4 bases at V and 3 bases at J; junction bases unmatched: 5. The CDR3 sequence is 14 residues long. CDR3 amino acids: CASSSWLAEETQYF. CDR3 nucleotides: TGTGCCAGCAGTTCTTGGCTAGCGGAAGAGACCCAGTACTTC.

This rearrangement joins TRBV10-3 to TRBJ2-3; the match to TRBD2 covers 7 bases. This CDR3 spans 14 amino acids. The ends lost 7 bases at V and 4 bases at J; junction bases unmatched: 8. The germline V gene has CDR1 ENHRY and CDR2 SYGVKD. The CDR3 coding sequence is TGTGCCATCAAGAGGGAGGGTTACGCAGATACGCAGTATTTT. Translation gives CAIKREGYADTQYF.

This chain uses TRBV19 with TRBJ2-1; D is unresolved. Germline V gives CDR1 LNHDA, CDR2 SQIVND (reference sequence). This CDR3 region has 13 residues. V was pared by 4 bases and J by 4 bases, with 8 bases between. The CDR3 nucleotides are TGTGCCAGTAGTACAAACGGTTACAATGAGCAGTTCTTC. Its protein is CASSTNGYNEQFF. Combining the CDR3 with reference TRBV19 and TRBJ2-1 gives the whole variable domain DGGITQSPKYLFRKEGQNVTLSCEQNLNHDAMYWYRQDPGQGLRLIYYSQIVNDFQKGDIAEGYSVSREKKESFPLTVTSAQKNPTAFYLCASSTNGYNEQFFGPGTRLTVL.

This chain connects TRBV10-3 to TRBJ2-5, with 7 bases aligning to TRBD2. V shed 10 bases, J shed 4 bases, and the junction held 15 bases outside the gene matches. The CDR3 length is 15 residues. Germline-derived CDR1 and CDR2 are ENHRY and SYGVKD. The CDR3 is CATQPLAEAGETQYF. The CDR3 DNA is TGTGCCACCCAGCCGCTAGCGGAGGCGGGAGAGACCCAGTACTTC.

V gene TRBV2 combines with J gene TRBJ1-2, with 8 bases aligning to TRBD1. Germline values: CDR1 SNHLY, CDR2 FYNNEI. The CDR3 consists of 15 residues. The trim removed 6 bases at V and 4 bases at J, leaving 10 bases unmatched. The CDR3 coding sequence is TGTGCCAGCAGGAGCGCAGGGGGCAGGGGCTATGGCTACACCTTC. It codes for CASRSAGGRGYGYTF.

V usage is TRBV7-9 and J usage is TRBJ1-2; D remains unclear. This CDR3 comprises 16 residues. The germline CDR1 and CDR2 sequences are SEHNR and FQNEAQ (reference sequence). V lost 4 bases to trimming and J lost 4 bases, with 19 bases between them. In DNA form, the CDR3 reads TGTGCCAGCAGCTCTGAATGGGCGCTTTTGGGCTATGGCTACACCTTC. Amino acids: CASSSEWALLGYGYTF. The full variable domain, with the rest looked up from reference TRBV7-9 and TRBJ1-2, is DTGVSQNPRHKITKRGQNVTFRCDPISEHNRLYWYRQTLGQGPEFLTYFQNEAQLEKSRLLSDRFSAERPKGSFSTLEIQRTEQGDSAMYLCASSSEWALLGYGYTFGSGTRLTVV.

The chain has TRBV10-3 and TRBJ2-2; D might be TRBD2 (5 bases). The V gene's germline CDR1 is ENHRY and CDR2 SYGVKD. V was trimmed by 0 bases and J by 7 bases, leaving 12 bases between them. The CDR3 contains 15 residues. CDR3 nucleotide sequence: TGTGCCATCAGTGAGTCGCTTCGGGCGGGCGGGGAGCTGTTTTTT. It specifies CAISESLRAGGELFF.

This rearrangement joins TRBV19 to TRBJ2-1; 7 bases match TRBD2. In germline, CDR1 is LNHDA, CDR2 SQIVND (reference sequence). The ends lost 3 bases at V and 5 bases at J; junction bases unmatched: 10. The CDR3 totals 16 residues. In DNA form, the CDR3 reads TGTGCCAGTAGTATTAGTCCGGGGGGAACTCACAATGAGCAGTTCTTC. Its translation is CASSISPGGTHNEQFF.

The chain recombines TRBV28 with TRBJ2-7, with TRBD2 matching over 9 bases. The CDR3 runs to 15 residues. Unmatched junction bases numbered 10, after V lost 6 bases and J lost 4 bases. In germline, CDR1 is MDHEN, CDR2 SYDVKM. The CDR3 here is CASSLNSGGVYEQYF. The CDR3 region has the DNA TGTGCCAGCAGCCTGAATAGCGGGGGAGTTTACGAGCAGTACTTC.

This chain joins TRBV6-5 and TRBJ1-1, with 7 bases matching TRBD1. Trimming removed 6 bases from V and 2 bases from J; junction bases left unmatched: 3. Germline assignment: CDR1 MNHEY and CDR2 SVGAGI. CDR3 size: 13 residues. The DNA of the CDR3 is TGTGCCAGCAGAGGGGGCCCAAACACTGAAGCTTTCTTT. Protein sequence: CASRGGPNTEAFF.

V and J are TRBV4-3 and TRBJ2-7; unclear D gene. Germline CDR1 reads LGHNA; CDR2 reads YSLEER. The V and J ends lost 0 bases and 0 bases respectively, with 9 bases between them. The CDR3 extends over 15 amino acids. The CDR3 protein is CASSQDSSSSYEQYF. In nucleotides, the CDR3 is TGCGCCAGCAGCCAAGATAGCAGTTCCTCCTACGAGCAGTACTTC.

The CDR3 DNA is TGTGCCACCAGCAGAGAGGCTAGCGGGAGTAACGAGCAGTACTTC. It translates to CATSREASGSNEQYF. V and J are TRBV15 and TRBJ2-7; TRBD2 matches at 10 bases. With V trimmed by 0 bases and J by 5 bases, 4 bases remained unmatched. The V gene's germline CDR1 is LNHNV and CDR2 YYDKDF (reference sequence). The CDR3 consists of 15 residues.

The chain couples TRBV25-1 to TRBJ1-6; 8 bases align to TRBD1. This CDR3 spans 17 amino acids. Germline values: CDR1 MGHDK, CDR2 SYGVNS. V shed 1 base and J 6 bases; nucleotides not matched to a gene: 8. The CDR3 nucleotides read TGTGCCAGCAGTGAATCGACCGGGGGACAGGCTAATTCACCCCTCCACTTT. Its translation: CASSESTGGQANSPLHF.

The chain links TRBV9 to TRBJ1-1, with D perhaps matching TRBD1 (5 bases). Germline V gene sequence: CDR1 SGDLS, CDR2 YYNGEE. V lost 0 bases, J lost 1 base, and 7 bases lay in between. The CDR3 has 14 residues. DNA for the CDR3: TGTGCCAGCAGCGTAGAAACAGGGAACACTGAAGCTTTCTTT. Its translation is CASSVETGNTEAFF.

V usage is TRBV30 and J usage is TRBJ2-7, with 13 bases that match TRBD2. The CDR3 is 15 residues long. V dropped 0 bases and J dropped 4; count of bases not matched to a gene: 3. The germline V gene encodes CDR1 GTSNPN and CDR2 SVGIG (reference sequence). This CDR3 is CAWSVTLAGGYEQYF. The CDR3 DNA sequence: TGTGCCTGGAGTGTAACACTAGCGGGGGGGTACGAGCAGTACTTC.

The chain has TRBV10-3 and TRBJ1-6, with 9 positions matching TRBD1. CDR3 length: 13 residues. In germline, CDR1 is ENHRY, CDR2 SYGVKD. CDR3 bases: TGTGCGGTCCGGGGGACAGGGAATTCACCCCTCCACTTT. This gives the protein CAVRGTGNSPLHF.

The chain joins TRBV18 to TRBJ1-1; possible D gene TRBD1, 6 bases. The CDR3 spans 13 residues. V was cut by 8 bases and J by 0 bases, with 10 bases left in between. Looked up from germline, CDR1 is KGHSH and CDR2 is LQKENI. CDR3 protein: CASEDRMNTEAFF. For the CDR3, the DNA is TGTGCCAGCGAGGACAGAATGAACACTGAAGCTTTCTTT.

The chain combines TRBV5-1 with TRBJ1-1, with 8 bases matching TRBD1. This CDR3 is built from 18 residues. CDR1 is SGHRS and CDR2 is YFSETQ in the germline V gene. V dropped 3 bases and J dropped 5; count of bases not matched to a gene: 18. CDR3 sequence reads: CASSSTLLSTGARTEAFF. The CDR3 DNA is TGCGCCAGCAGCTCAACCCTCCTATCGACAGGGGCAAGAACTGAAGCTTTCTTT.

The rearrangement joins TRBV28 to TRBJ2-4; 8 bases align to TRBD1. The CDR3 loop spans 14 amino acids. V lost 4 bases to trimming and J lost 8 bases; unmatched junction nucleotides: 7. CDR1 and CDR2 (germline): MDHEN, SYDVKM. This CDR3 reads CASSSPGQGYIQYF. CDR3 nucleotides: TGTGCCAGCAGTTCTCCCGGACAGGGTTACATTCAGTACTTC.

V is TRBV9 and J is TRBJ2-3; D perhaps matches TRBD1 (7 bases). Germline lookup yields CDR1 SGDLS and CDR2 YYNGEE. Trimming took 3 bases from V and 1 from J, leaving 15 bases between them. The CDR3 is 16 amino acids. The CDR3 coding sequence is TGTGCCAGCAGCGGACCGACAGGGACTGGCACAGATACGCAGTATTTT. Its protein product is CASSGPTGTGTDTQYF.

V gene TRBV10-1 combines with J gene TRBJ2-1, with TRBD2 matching over 13 bases. V lost 4 bases, J lost 5 bases, and 2 bases stayed unmatched. Per germline, CDR1 WNHNN and CDR2 SYGVQD (reference sequence). The CDR3 is made up of 15 amino acids. The CDR3 reads CASSGTSGGHNEQFF. CDR3 sequence (DNA): TGCGCCAGCAGTGGGACTAGCGGGGGCCACAATGAGCAGTTCTTC.

This chain connects TRBV10-3 to TRBJ2-5; 7 positions match TRBD2. CDR3 length equals 13 residues. In germline, CDR1 is ENHRY, CDR2 SYGVKD. The trim removed 10 bases at V and 3 bases at J, leaving 8 bases unmatched. In nucleotides, the CDR3 is TGTGCCACGTACGCTAGCGGAAAAGAGACCCAGTACTTC. This translates into CATYASGKETQYF.

The rearrangement links TRBV27 to TRBJ2-3, with 7 bases fitting TRBD2. Germline V gives CDR1 MNHEY, CDR2 SMNVEV (reference sequence). The V segment lost 5 bases and the J segment 2 bases; nucleotides outside the gene matches: 19. The CDR3 consists of 19 residues. CDR3 loop: CASSKGPFSRGFPTDTQYF. The CDR3 coding sequence is TGTGCCAGCAGTAAGGGGCCGTTTTCGCGGGGGTTCCCCACAGATACGCAGTATTTT.

This clone appeared a single time. The V call is TRBV27, the J call TRBJ2-1, with TRBD2 identical over 7 bases. Looked up from germline, CDR1 is MNHEY and CDR2 is SMNVEV (reference sequence). The CDR3 has 15 residues. Trimming cost V 2 bases and J 2 bases; bases outside gene matches: 3. The DNA for the CDR3 is TGTGCCAGCAGTTTAAAAAGCGGGGCCTACAATGAGCAGTTCTTC. Translating it yields CASSLKSGAYNEQFF.

The chain carries TRBV12-3 or TRBV12-4 and TRBJ1-5; possibly TRBD1 for D (5 bases). The CDR3 is 13 amino acids. Deletions cut 1 base from V and 7 bases from J, with 8 bases between. CDR3 nucleotides: TGTGCCAGCAGTTTAGTGGGGGGGCAGCCCCAGCATTTT. Amino acid sequence: CASSLVGGQPQHF.

The chain joins TRBV18 to TRBJ1-2; D gene ambiguous. Trimming took off 3 bases at V and 8 bases at J, with 13 bases between the two ends. Germline V CDR1 and CDR2: KGHSH, LQKENI. The CDR3 is 13 residues long. CDR3 residues: CASSPWEVEGYTF. The DNA for the CDR3 is TGTGCCAGCTCACCGTGGGAGGTGGAGGGCTACACCTTC. Supplemented by reference TRBV18 and TRBJ1-2, the full variable domain reads NAGVMQNPRHLVRRRGQEARLRCSPMKGHSHVYWYRQLPEEGLKFMVYLQKENIIDESGMPKERFSAEFPKEGPSILRIQQVVRGDSAAYFCASSPWEVEGYTFGSGTRLTVV.

This clone has only a few counts. The chain has TRBV5-1 and TRBJ2-7, with TRBD2 identical over 7 bases. Per germline, CDR1 SGHRS and CDR2 YFSETQ. The V and J ends lost 5 bases and 0 bases, in that order; junction bases with no gene match: 5. CDR3 length equals 14 residues. The CDR3 reads CASRPLANSYEQYF. CDR3 nucleotides: TGCGCCAGCAGGCCACTAGCGAACTCCTACGAGCAGTACTTC.